The 6 T cell receptor beta chains below come from one sample, sequenced in a study of cytomegalovirus exposure and HLA in healthy donors. It was with 60 Vbeta and 13 Jbeta primers that the PCR ran. Produced via immunoSEQ multiplex PCR; TCRdb's table is partial and in-frame only. The sample comprises hundreds of thousands of clones, approximately 90% of which are singletons, and approximately 2.4% rests with the top ten. The sample taken for sequencing was PBMCs. Source of these receptors: a woman between 18 and 30 years old in good health and CMV-seronegative.

This sequence joins TRBV30 and TRBJ1-1, with a tentative D call TRBD1 (5 bases). Germline assignment: CDR1 GTSNPN and CDR2 SVGIG (reference sequence). The CDR3 is 16 amino acids. V shed 4 bases and J shed 1 base, with 19 bases lying between them. The DNA of the CDR3 is TGTGCCTGGAATAGCCCAGGGTCAGGACCGAACACTGAAGCTTTCTTT. The encoded protein is CAWNSPGSGPNTEAFF.

The gene calls are TRBV10-3 and TRBJ1-2; unclear D gene. The CDR3 contains 17 residues. V was pared by 10 bases and J by 5 bases, with 29 bases between. Per the germline V gene, CDR1 is ENHRY and CDR2 is SYGVKD. The chain's CDR3 is CATSIPATPSPIYGYTF. CDR3 in DNA: TGTGCCACTAGCATTCCCGCGACCCCTTCTCCCATATATGGCTACACCTTC.

The chain uses TRBV25-1 and TRBJ2-7; possible D gene TRBD1, 5 bases. Trimming took off 7 bases at V and 3 bases at J, with 16 bases between the two ends. This CDR3 spans 14 amino acids. Germline values: CDR1 MGHDK, CDR2 SYGVNS. Here the CDR3 reads CASKLQGRLYEQYF. The CDR3 DNA follows: TGTGCCAGCAAGCTCCAGGGAAGACTCTACGAGCAGTACTTC.

The chain has TRBV9 and TRBJ1-6; maybe TRBD1 (5 bases). V dropped 0 bases and J dropped 7 bases, with 14 bases sitting between them. The CDR3 has 16 residues. Germline loops: CDR1 SGDLS, CDR2 YYNGEE. The CDR3 DNA reads as TGTGCCAGCAGCGTAGAAGTCGACAGCCGGAATTCACCCCTCCACTTT. It yields the protein CASSVEVDSRNSPLHF. The complete variable domain, with remaining parts taken from reference TRBV9 and TRBJ1-6, reads DSGVTQTPKHLITATGQRVTLRCSPRSGDLSVYWYQQSLDQGLQFLIQYYNGEERAKGNILERFSAQQFPDLHSELNLSSLELGDSALYFCASSVEVDSRNSPLHFGNGTRLTVT.

As concerns this clone: The junction shows a germline mismatch at one end, possibly a read error. This sample also contains other DNA sequences that code for the same CDR3. The chain carries TRBV25-1 and TRBJ1-6, with a possible D match to TRBD1 (5 bases). This CDR3 has 15 amino acids. Per the germline V gene, CDR1 is MGHDK and CDR2 is SYGVNS. The CDR3 DNA reads TGTGCCACCAGAGGGCGGACACCTTATAATTCCCCCCTCCACTTT. This codes for CATRGRTPYNSPLHF. The whole variable domain, filled in from reference TRBV25-1 and TRBJ1-6, reads EADIYQTPRYLVIGTGKKITLECSQTMGHDKMYWYQQDPGMELHLIHYSYGVNSTEKGDLSSESTVSRIRTEHFPLTLESARPSHTSQYLCATRGRTPYNSPLHFGNGTRLTVT.

The genes are TRBV19 and TRBJ2-7, with unresolved D. Trimming removed 6 bases from V and 6 bases from J, with 12 bases in between. The CDR3 has 12 residues. Germline loops: CDR1 LNHDA, CDR2 SQIVND (reference sequence). Here the CDR3 reads CASRSVWSEQYF. The CDR3 region has the DNA TGTGCCAGTAGAAGTGTGTGGAGCGAGCAGTACTTC.